The source of this T cell receptor (beta chain) is a study of T cell responses to AZD1222 COVID-19 vaccine (TCRdb year 2021). Describing the broader study: AZD1222 recipients with second doses at about 4 weeks or about 12 weeks were pooled, because spike-specific TCR depth and breadth did not differ between schedules. TCR sequencing covered about 230 trial participants: 200 to 220 given two doses of AZD1222 and around 26 given two doses of MenACWY control vaccine. Trial participants were enrolled by age into subgroups of 18-55, 56-69 and 70-plus years, and around 150, 28 and 57 TCR-sequenced participants, respectively, were included in these subgroups. General study outcomes and caveats: Vaccine-associated CD4 TCRs spanned the whole spike protein, with dominant responses in regions 160-218 and 743-854. Most participants were white British and females outnumbered males, and the authors suggested that clonal diversity may have been underestimated. Conclusions about previously exposed vaccinees were limited because only 6 or 7 AZD1222 recipients were SARS-CoV-2 seropositive at baseline. The 56-69-year group was small, and its depth increase did not reach significance, likely because of low power. After two AZD1222 doses, spike-specific TCR breadth and depth were significantly higher than at day 0 and than in MenACWY recipients. Reportedly, almost half of the unique spike-specific TCRs recognized epitopes lying outside the regions that are mutated in the B.1.351 and B.1.1.7 variants. Because no day 14 peak-response samples were available, repertoires were characterized only after the peak T cell response.

CDR1 LGHDT and CDR2 YNNKEL are derived from the germline V gene (reference sequence). Trimming takes 6 bases off V and 2 bases off J; junction bases not matched to a gene: 4. The CDR3 covers 15 residues, taking in both the cysteine and the phenylalanine. Only the CDR3 DNA is retained, 45 bases long and in frame from the first base. The CDR3 regions of human TCRbeta chains were subjected to immunosequencing. The paper's processing steps were these. Repertoire TCRs were matched against a reference library of SARS-CoV-2-specific TCRs generated with the MIRA antigen-specificity platform. Breadth was defined as the fraction of unique TCRs that were SARS-CoV-2-associated, and depth was defined as the fraction of total T cells that were SARS-CoV-2-associated. Using the MIRA data, every spike-specific TCR was mapped to the spike region that the TCR reacted to and assigned to either a CD4 or a CD8 class. Log10-transformed breadth and depth values were compared by one-way ANOVA with Sidak's multiple comparisons tests. The immuneACCESS repertoire file appears here via TCRdb, limited to in-frame rearrangements. These files lack a portion of the clones; in checked studies, under half of the deficit traces to unresolved V genes, and the cause of the others is not known. Clonal size and the V and J genes are those of that table, whereas D and trimming came from the DNA. Present in this sample are 95,000 to 100,000 clones, more than 70% of which were seen just once. The biggest ten clones account for 1.4% of the sample.

The time point label here, explained by the study, means: baseline before first vaccination. Vaccinee samples were obtained from the UK trials COV001 and COV002, which included a single-blind randomized controlled phase 2/3 trial of AZD1222 (ChAdOx1 nCoV-19) in healthy adults. Trial participant PBMC samples were collected at day 0 and day 28 after the second dose for TCRbeta chain sequencing. This clone occurred a few times. Its specific antigen is unknown. No base quality information exists; no much larger clone differs at one position. Source: peripheral blood, taken on day 0 of AZD1222 vaccination. The chain was built from TRBV3-1 (or the pseudogene TRBV3-2) and TRBJ2-1, and TRBD2 aligns with 10 junction nucleotides. This receptor was identified in an adult in good health. The nucleotide sequence reads TGTGCCAGCAGTCTAGCGGGGGACACCTACAATGAGCAGTTCTTC. Translation gives CASSLAGDTYNEQFF.